The entry below describes one T cell receptor (beta chain). The data stem from a study of technical replicates of blood from a few donors. TCRdb's copy holds only in-frame clones and misses some; the assay was immunoSEQ multiplex PCR. The sample has fewer than 90,000 clones, around 94% seen once; the top ten hold about 0.23%. Trimming stripped 6 bases from V and 7 bases from J, with 16 bases between. CDR3 length: 13 residues. Germline V gene lookup returns CDR1 SQVTM and CDR2 ANQGSEA. The source material was T cells isolated from PBMCs. This sequence joins TRBV29-1 and TRBJ2-1; possibly TRBD2 for D (6 bases). This clonotype was obtained from a human donor in good health. The CDR3 is CSVRGTQGNEQFF. CDR3 nucleotide sequence: TGCAGCGTCCGCGGGACCCAGGGTAATGAGCAGTTCTTC.